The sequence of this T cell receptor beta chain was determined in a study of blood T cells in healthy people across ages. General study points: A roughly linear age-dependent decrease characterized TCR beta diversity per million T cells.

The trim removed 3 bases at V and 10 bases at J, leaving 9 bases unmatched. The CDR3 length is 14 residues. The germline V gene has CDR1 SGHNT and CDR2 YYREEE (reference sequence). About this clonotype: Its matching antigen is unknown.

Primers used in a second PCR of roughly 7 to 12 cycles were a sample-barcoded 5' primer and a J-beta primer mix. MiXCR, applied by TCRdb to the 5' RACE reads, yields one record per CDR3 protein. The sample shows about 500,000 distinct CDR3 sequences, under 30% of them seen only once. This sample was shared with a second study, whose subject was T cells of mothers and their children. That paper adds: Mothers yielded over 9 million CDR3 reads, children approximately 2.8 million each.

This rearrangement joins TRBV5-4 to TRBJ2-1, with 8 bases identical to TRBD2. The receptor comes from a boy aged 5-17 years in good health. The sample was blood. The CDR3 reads CASSSGGGLTEQFF. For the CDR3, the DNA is TGTGCCAGCAGCTCCGGCGGGGGGCTAACAGAGCAGTTCTTC.